Listed below are T cell receptor beta chains from one sample, sequenced in a study of blood T cell repertoires in COVID-19. Libraries were prepared by immunoSEQ multiplex PCR; TCRdb keeps only in-frame clonotypes and omits some of them. The sample has 200,000 to 300,000 clones, roughly 86% seen once. The sample was PBMCs or T cells enriched from blood (not recorded which). These receptors came from a woman younger than 35 who had recovered from COVID-19. The CDR3 runs from the conserved cysteine through the conserved F or W. A D gene is named only where the DNA matches it firmly. Rows give clone size only sometimes, using once, few, many, or a class for an expanded clone.

v_gene,abundance,j_gene,d_gene,CDR3nt,CDR3aa
TRBV28,-,TRBJ1-1,-,TGTGCCAGCAGTTTACAGGGGAACACTGAAGCTTTCTTT,CASSLQGNTEAFF
TRBV7-6,-,TRBJ2-3,TRBD2,TGTGCCAGCAGCTCGACCCTAGCGGGGGGGGATAGCACAGATACGCAGTATTTT,CASSSTLAGGDSTDTQYF
TRBV7-9,-,TRBJ1-1,-,TGTGCCAGCCTCCGGGGGAACACTGAAGCTTTCTTT,CASLRGNTEAFF
TRBV19,-,TRBJ2-3,TRBD2,TGTGCCAGTAGTGCCCGGACTAGCGGGTTCACAGATACGCAGTATTTT,CASSARTSGFTDTQYF
TRBV3-1/TRBV3-2,-,TRBJ1-6,-,TGTGCCAGCAGCCCACGGAATTCACCCCTCCACTTT,CASSPRNSPLHF
TRBV13,-,TRBJ1-5,-,TGTGCCAGCAGCTTAGGCCGTCAGGGCAATCAGCCCCAGCATTTT,CASSLGRQGNQPQHF
TRBV7-2,few,TRBJ2-5,TRBD1,TGTGCCAGCGCTAGATACAGGGGATCCGAGACCCAGTACTTC,CASARYRGSETQYF
TRBV2,-,TRBJ2-3,TRBD2,TGTGCCAGCATGGGGACTAGCGGGAGAGGCACAGATACGCAGTATTTT,CASMGTSGRGTDTQYF
TRBV11-2,-,TRBJ2-7,-,TGTGCCAGCAGCTTAGACTCGGGACAACCCTACGAGCAGTACTTC,CASSLDSGQPYEQYF
TRBV7-6,-,TRBJ2-1,TRBD2,TGTGCCAGCAGCGAAACTAGCGGGAGGGTCAATGAGCAGTTCTTC,CASSETSGRVNEQFF
TRBV5-6,-,TRBJ1-2,-,TGTGCCAGCAGCTCGGGGGGCTATATGGATGGCTACACCTTC,CASSSGGYMDGYTF
TRBV5-1,-,TRBJ1-2,-,TGCGCCAGCAGCCCGGACGGGGGGAACTATGGCTACACCTTC,CASSPDGGNYGYTF
TRBV6-1,-,TRBJ2-7,TRBD1,TGTGCCAGCACCTTCGGACAGGGGGCGTACGAGCAGTACTTC,CASTFGQGAYEQYF
TRBV3-1/TRBV3-2,-,TRBJ2-1,TRBD2,TGTGCCAGCAGCCAAGAATTAGCGGGAGCGGCTGAGCAGTTCTTC,CASSQELAGAAEQFF
TRBV6-5,-,TRBJ2-7,TRBD2,TGTGCCAGCAGGACCGGACTAGCGGACTACGAGCAGTACTTC,CASRTGLADYEQYF
TRBV29-1,-,TRBJ2-1,TRBD2,TGCAGCGTTGAACGGGAGGTAGTGCCCTACAATGAGCAGTTCTTC,CSVEREVVPYNEQFF
TRBV7-9,-,TRBJ1-2,TRBD1,TGTGCCAGCAGCGGAGGGGCCGGGACAGGTCCCTATGGCTACACCTTC,CASSGGAGTGPYGYTF
TRBV5-1,-,TRBJ2-1,-,TGCGCCAGCAGCTTGGCGCGGGGAAGCTCCTACAATGAGCAGTTCTTC,CASSLARGSSYNEQFF
TRBV7-9,-,TRBJ2-1,TRBD2,TGTGCCAGCAGCTTAGGAGCCGGGACTAGCGGGAGCTATGAGCAGTTCTTC,CASSLGAGTSGSYEQFF
TRBV3-1/TRBV3-2,-,TRBJ2-1,-,TGTGCCAGCAGCCTAGGAGTTGATGAGCAGTTCTTC,CASSLGVDEQFF
TRBV10-2,-,TRBJ1-5,-,TGCGCCAGCAGTGAGAACGGGGGATTAGGGGGCAATCAGCCCCAGCATTTT,CASSENGGLGGNQPQHF
TRBV11-2,-,TRBJ2-5,-,TGTGCCAGCAGCCCCGGGGATGTGAGGGTCCAAGAGACCCAGTACTTC,CASSPGDVRVQETQYF
TRBV10-3,-,TRBJ2-1,TRBD2,TGTGCCATCAGTGACGGACTAGCCCGCAATGAGCAGTTCTTC,CAISDGLARNEQFF
TRBV30,-,TRBJ2-1,-,TGTGCCTGGAGAGGACCGGGAGATGAGCAGTTCTTC,CAWRGPGDEQFF
TRBV4-1,-,TRBJ2-6,-,TGCGCCAGCAGCCACTATTCGGCGGGTCCTTGGCACTCTGGGGCCAACGTCCTGACTTTC,CASSHYSAGPWHSGANVLTF
TRBV6-5,once,TRBJ2-2,-,TGTGCCAGCCGAGGGAGCACCGGGGAGCTGTTTTTT,CASRGSTGELFF
TRBV28,-,TRBJ2-3,TRBD1,TGTGCCATTACCCCGGGACAGAAGCTTAGCACAGATACGCAGTATTTT,CAITPGQKLSTDTQYF
TRBV28,-,TRBJ1-2,TRBD1,TGTGCCAGCAGTTTCGCGACAGGGGGAGGCTATGGCTACACCTTC,CASSFATGGGYGYTF
TRBV29-1,-,TRBJ1-2,TRBD1,TGCAGCGTCCGGGACAGGGGGCTTTCTGGCTACACCTTC,CSVRDRGLSGYTF
TRBV4-1,-,TRBJ2-1,-,TGCGCCAGCAGCCAAGAGGGGACTTCGTACAATGAGCAGTTCTTC,CASSQEGTSYNEQFF
TRBV6-2/TRBV6-3,-,TRBJ2-7,TRBD1,TGTGCCAGCAGTACCCTCGGGACAGGGATTAACGAGCAGTACTTC,CASSTLGTGINEQYF
TRBV2,once,TRBJ2-3,-,TGTGCCAGCAGCCGAGAGGGACACCTCACAGATACGCAGTATTTT,CASSREGHLTDTQYF
TRBV2,-,TRBJ1-2,TRBD1,TGTGCCAGCAGTGAAGCGGGACAGTACAGTGGCTACACCTTC,CASSEAGQYSGYTF
TRBV7-9,-,TRBJ2-1,-,TGTGCCAGCAGCTTAGGTGGGAGCCACAATGAGCAGTTCTTC,CASSLGGSHNEQFF
TRBV30,-,TRBJ2-6,-,TGTGCCTGGCAGGGCAGCTCTGGGGCCAACGTCCTGACTTTC,CAWQGSSGANVLTF
TRBV11-3,-,TRBJ1-1,TRBD1,TGTGCCAGCAGCCCGGGGACAGGGTTCTCCAGAGGCACTGAAGCTTTCTTT,CASSPGTGFSRGTEAFF
TRBV21-1,-,TRBJ2-7,-,TGTGCCAGCCCAACGGAGGGGGCTGCGGAGGACGAGCAGTACTTC,CASPTEGAAEDEQYF
TRBV9,-,TRBJ2-5,-,TGTGCCAGCAGCGTAGGATGGGCAGGGTTAGAGACCCAGTACTTC,CASSVGWAGLETQYF
TRBV7-6,-,TRBJ2-7,TRBD2,TGTGCCAGCAGCGGCCCCGGGAGCGGGATTGGGTACGAGCAGTACTTC,CASSGPGSGIGYEQYF
TRBV28,many,TRBJ2-3,-,TGTGCCAGCAGTTTTCGCCTAAGACAGAAACTAACAGATACGCAGTATTTT,CASSFRLRQKLTDTQYF
TRBV7-2,-,TRBJ2-7,TRBD1,TGTGCCAGCACCCGGACAGGACGCGACTACGAGCAGTACTTC,CASTRTGRDYEQYF
TRBV30,-,TRBJ2-5,-,TGTGCCTGGATTCGGCGGGAGACCCAGTACTTC,CAWIRRETQYF
TRBV18,-,TRBJ1-4,TRBD1,TGTGCCAGCTCACCAGGGACAGTCGAAACTAATGAAAAACTGTTTTTT,CASSPGTVETNEKLFF
TRBV12-5,once,TRBJ2-2,TRBD2,TGTGCTAGTGACCGGGGGGGACGCACCGGGGAGCTGTTTTTT,CASDRGGRTGELFF
TRBV10-2,-,TRBJ2-1,TRBD2,TGCGCCAGCGGATACGAGCGGGAGACATCCTACAATGAGCAGTTCTTC,CASGYERETSYNEQFF
TRBV27,-,TRBJ2-7,TRBD1,TGTGCCAGCAGTCCTATGCCCGACAGGGGTCCCCACGAGCAGTACTTC,CASSPMPDRGPHEQYF
TRBV19,few,TRBJ1-5,TRBD1,TGTGCCAGTAGTATTACAGGGGGATCTGGCAATCAGCCCCAGCATTTT,CASSITGGSGNQPQHF
TRBV23-1,-,TRBJ2-7,TRBD2,TGCGCCAGCATAGGACTAGCGGGTTCCTACGAGCAGTACTTC,CASIGLAGSYEQYF